This T cell receptor (beta chain) is drawn from a study of OX40 agonist ivuxolimab in advanced cancers. Study as a whole: Recorded diagnoses for dose-escalation patients were hepatocellular carcinoma, melanoma, renal cell or head and neck cancer. Findings and caveats of the study: Certain nonresponding patients likewise had low normalized T-cell clonal expansion. Mean expanded clone counts were higher in CD8+ than CD4+ T cells.

Profiled with immunoSEQ multiplex PCR; TCRdb holds only in-frame clones, not every one. Among approximately 64,000 clones listed, approximately 83% were seen once. Patients who had autoimmune disease history or got systemic immunosuppression were left out. About this clone: What it binds is not known.

With 3 bases removed from V and 5 bases from J, the gap between germline ends came to 14 bases. This CDR3 is built from 15 residues. CDR1 is KGHSH, CDR2 LQKENI, per germline. The TCR originated in an adult with an advanced solid tumor such as melanoma, head and neck, liver or kidney cancer. V is TRBV18 and J is TRBJ1-5; tentative D call: TRBD1 (5 bases). The source was CD4+ or CD8+ T cells sorted from blood, collected in a trial of the OX40 agonist ivuxolimab. The CDR3 region has the DNA TGTGCCAGCTCACCTGAAAGGGCCAGGGATCAGCCCCAGCATTTT. Translating it yields CASSPERARDQPQHF.